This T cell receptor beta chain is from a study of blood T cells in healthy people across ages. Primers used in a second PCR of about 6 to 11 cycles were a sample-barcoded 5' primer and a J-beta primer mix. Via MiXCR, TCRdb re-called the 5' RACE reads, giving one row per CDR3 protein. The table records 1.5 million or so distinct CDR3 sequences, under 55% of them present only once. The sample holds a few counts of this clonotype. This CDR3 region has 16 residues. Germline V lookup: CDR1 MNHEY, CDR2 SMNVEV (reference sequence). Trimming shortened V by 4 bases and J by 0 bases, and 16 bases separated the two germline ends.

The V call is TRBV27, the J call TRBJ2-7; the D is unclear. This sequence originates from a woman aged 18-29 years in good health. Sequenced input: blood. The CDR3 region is CASSSPWDSSSYEQYF. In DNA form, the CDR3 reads TGTGCCAGCAGTTCGCCCTGGGATTCCTCCTCCTACGAGCAGTACTTC.